What follows describes a single T cell receptor beta chain. Its antigen is as yet unknown. Primers covering all TCR V genes were used in emulsion RT-PCR on CD8+ T cells. A second nested PCR with blocking oligonucleotides suppressed unpaired genes. TCRdb recomputed calls from the emulsion pairing reads with MiXCR, one row per CDR3 protein. The data contain tens of thousands of distinct CDR3 sequences, about 50% of them singletons. This record comes from a study of T cell repertoires in breast cancer. Turning to the study itself: On average each sample gave about 480,000 sequences, approximately 10 reads per cell. General study points: Tumor-involved sentinel lymph nodes shared about fourfold more TCRs with matched tumors than tumor-free nodes (roughly 8% versus 2%).

The V segment lost 0 bases and the J segment 10 bases; nucleotides outside the gene matches: 10. The CDR3 loop spans 16 amino acids. Germline CDR1 and CDR2: DFQATT and SNEGSKA (reference sequence). The chain has TRBV20-1 and TRBJ2-1; 12 nucleotides align to TRBD2. Material for sequencing was CD8+ T cells. This receptor was identified in a pool of human donors with breast cancer or a healthy control (not recorded which). DNA of the CDR3: TGCAGTGCTAGAGATATCCTAGCGGGGGGGCCTGGGGAGCAGTTCTTC. As protein: CSARDILAGGPGEQFF.